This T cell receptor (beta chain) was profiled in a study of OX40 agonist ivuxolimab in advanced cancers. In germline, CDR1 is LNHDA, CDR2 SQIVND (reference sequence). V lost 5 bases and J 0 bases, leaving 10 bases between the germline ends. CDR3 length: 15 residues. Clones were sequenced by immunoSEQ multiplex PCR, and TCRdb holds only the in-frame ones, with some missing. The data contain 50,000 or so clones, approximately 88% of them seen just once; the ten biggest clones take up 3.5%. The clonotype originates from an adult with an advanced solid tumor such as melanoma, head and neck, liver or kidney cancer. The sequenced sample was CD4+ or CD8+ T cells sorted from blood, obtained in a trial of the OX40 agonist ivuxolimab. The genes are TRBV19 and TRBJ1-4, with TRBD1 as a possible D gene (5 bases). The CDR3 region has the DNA TGTGCCAGTAGTCTGAGGGGAGCAACTAATGAAAAACTGTTTTTT. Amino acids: CASSLRGATNEKLFF.